The 29 T cell receptor beta chains in this list originate from one sample, sequenced in a study of T cell responses to AZD1222 COVID-19 vaccine (dated by TCRdb to 2020 to 2022). What the time point label conveys for this sample: about 28 days (+/-7) after the second vaccine dose. Library preparation was by the immunoSEQ multiplex PCR assay. The clones in this table, taken by TCRdb from immuneACCESS, are in-frame only. Not every clone is retained; where verified, under half of the shortfall comes from an unresolved V gene, and the cause of the rest is unknown. This sample is represented by approximately 160,000 clones; 90% to 95% of them were singletons. The ten largest clones take up roughly 4.6% of the sample. This specimen was peripheral blood, taken 28 days after the second AZD1222 dose. The receptors were gathered from an adult who received the AZD1222 COVID-19 vaccine.

The chain carries TRBV11-1 and TRBJ1-4; D unclear. Germline CDR1 and CDR2: SGHAT and FQDESV (reference sequence). This CDR3 spans 16 amino acids. Trimming took 1 base from V and 5 from J, leaving 14 bases between them. The CDR3 nucleotides are TGTGCCAGCAGCTTAGTTTATAACGGACGCAATGAAAAACTGTTTTTT. Amino acid sequence: CASSLVYNGRNEKLFF.

V gene TRBV18 combines with J gene TRBJ2-3; D is undetermined. CDR1 and CDR2 from the germline V gene are KGHSH and LQKENI. The CDR3 totals 15 residues. Trimming took off 5 bases at V and 3 bases at J, with 15 bases between the two ends. This chain's CDR3 is CASSMAAPVTDTQYF. In nucleotides, the CDR3 is TGTGCCAGCTCAATGGCGGCTCCAGTAACAGATACGCAGTATTTT.

The chain has TRBV5-8 and TRBJ1-2, with TRBD1 matching 9 bases. With 2 bases clipped from V and 5 bases from J, the junction kept 1 base outside the gene matches. The germline V gene has CDR1 SGHTS and CDR2 YDEGEE. The CDR3 consists of 13 residues. The CDR3 DNA sequence: TGTGCCAGCAGCTTCGGACAGGGGTATGGCTACACCTTC. Protein product: CASSFGQGYGYTF.

This chain joins TRBV27 and TRBJ1-2; a weak D match, TRBD1 (5 bases). V lost 5 bases, J lost 4 bases, and 14 bases lay in between. CDR1 is MNHEY and CDR2 is SMNVEV in the germline V gene (reference sequence). There are 14 residues in the CDR3. The CDR3: CASSPPGGFYGYTF. The DNA for the CDR3 is TGTGCCAGCAGTCCCCCGGGGGGATTCTATGGCTACACCTTC.

The chain has TRBV15 and TRBJ2-3; TRBD2 is a possible D gene (6 bases). With 0 bases removed from V and 4 bases from J, the gap between germline ends came to 8 bases. Germline values: CDR1 LNHNV, CDR2 YYDKDF (reference sequence). The CDR3 loop spans 14 amino acids. The CDR3 nucleotides are TGTGCCACCAGCAGAGATCGGGGGTCAGATACGCAGTATTTT. Translated: CATSRDRGSDTQYF.

The V gene is TRBV9, the J gene TRBJ2-3, with a possible D match to TRBD2 (6 bases). The CDR3 runs 12 residues. Trimming stripped 7 bases from V and 5 bases from J, with 11 bases between. In germline, CDR1 is SGDLS, CDR2 YYNGEE. This chain's CDR3 is CASGYSGDTQYF. The CDR3 nucleotides read TGTGCCAGCGGGTATAGCGGAGATACGCAGTATTTT. Filled out from reference TRBV9 and TRBJ2-3, the complete variable domain reads DSGVTQTPKHLITATGQRVTLRCSPRSGDLSVYWYQQSLDQGLQFLIQYYNGEERAKGNILERFSAQQFPDLHSELNLSSLELGDSALYFCASGYSGDTQYFGPGTRLTVL.

The chain employs TRBV6-2 or TRBV6-3 and TRBJ2-3; 9 positions match TRBD1. The V gene's germline CDR1 is MNHEY and CDR2 SVGEGT. V lost 3 bases to trimming and J lost 2 bases; unmatched junction nucleotides: 6. The CDR3 is 16 residues long. The CDR3 loop reads CASSYWDRDPTDTQYF. For the CDR3, the DNA is TGTGCCAGCAGTTATTGGGACAGGGACCCCACAGATACGCAGTATTTT.

This chain connects TRBV6-1 to TRBJ1-3; D gene uncertain. The CDR3 is 15 residues long. CDR1 is MNHNS and CDR2 is SASEGT in the germline V gene. Between the trimmed V and J ends, which lost 0 bases and 0 bases, there was a span of 6 bases. This CDR3 is CASSEAFNSGNTIYF. The CDR3 nucleotides are TGTGCCAGCAGTGAAGCGTTCAACTCTGGAAACACCATATATTTT.

The genes are TRBV28 and TRBJ1-4; a possible D gene is TRBD1 (5 bases). Per germline, CDR1 MDHEN and CDR2 SYDVKM. Trimming removed 5 bases at V and 2 bases at J, with 12 bases between. The CDR3 totals 15 residues. CDR3 sequence (DNA): TGTGCCAGCAGTCCCCCCAGGGATACTAATGAAAAACTGTTTTTT. Its protein product is CASSPPRDTNEKLFF.

The rearrangement links TRBV18 to TRBJ1-1; D is ambiguous. V was clipped by 4 bases and J by 5 bases, with 8 bases between them. Germline V gives CDR1 KGHSH, CDR2 LQKENI. CDR3 size: 12 residues. For the CDR3, the DNA is TGTGCCAGCTCACTTCGGGTTACTGAAGCTTTCTTT. As protein: CASSLRVTEAFF. Based on the CDR3 plus reference TRBV18 and TRBJ1-1, the full variable domain is NAGVMQNPRHLVRRRGQEARLRCSPMKGHSHVYWYRQLPEEGLKFMVYLQKENIIDESGMPKERFSAEFPKEGPSILRIQQVVRGDSAAYFCASSLRVTEAFFGQGTRLTVV.

The rearrangement joins TRBV4-1 to TRBJ1-2, with D perhaps matching TRBD1 (6 bases). The CDR3 totals 15 residues. V was shortened by 1 base and J by 7 bases, with 16 bases between the two germline ends. CDR1 is MGHRA and CDR2 is YSYEKL in the germline V gene. CDR3 bases: TGCGCCAGCAGCCAAGTGGCCGGACAGTCTAGTGGCTACACCTTC. It translates to CASSQVAGQSSGYTF.

V is TRBV27 and J is TRBJ2-1; D not certain. Trimming pared 9 bases from V and 6 bases from J, leaving 15 bases between. The V gene's germline CDR1 is MNHEY and CDR2 SMNVEV (reference sequence). The CDR3 consists of 13 residues. The CDR3 sequence is CARAIISGNEQFF. The CDR3 DNA sequence: TGTGCCAGGGCGATTATATCTGGCAATGAGCAGTTCTTC.

This chain joins TRBV5-8 and TRBJ2-1, with D possibly matching TRBD2 (6 bases). The CDR3 extends over 17 amino acids. CDR1 and CDR2 from the germline V gene are SGHTS and YDEGEE. V lost 3 bases and J lost 0, with 16 bases in between. The CDR3 is CASSSAPVAVSYNEQFF. Here the CDR3 DNA reads TGTGCCAGCAGCTCAGCCCCCGTAGCGGTCTCCTACAATGAGCAGTTCTTC.

This chain links TRBV7-2 with TRBJ2-1; TRBD2 agrees at 8 bases. CDR3 size: 14 residues. Per the germline V gene, CDR1 is SGHTA and CDR2 is FQGNSA. The J segment lost 8 bases and the V segment lost 4 bases, leaving 7 bases of the junction unmatched. This CDR3 is CASSSGLVTDEQFF. The CDR3 DNA is TGTGCCAGCAGCTCGGGACTAGTGACTGATGAGCAGTTCTTC. The full variable domain, rest sourced from reference TRBV7-2 and TRBJ2-1, is GAGVSQSPSNKVTEKGKDVELRCDPISGHTALYWYRQSLGQGLEFLIYFQGNSAPDKSGLPSDRFSAERTGGSVSTLTIQRTQQEDSAVYLCASSSGLVTDEQFFGPGTRLTVL.

This chain connects TRBV30 to TRBJ1-5, with 7 bases aligning to TRBD1. Trimming cost V 0 bases and J 6 bases; bases outside gene matches: 8. The CDR3 is 15 residues long. Germline V CDR1 and CDR2: GTSNPN, SVGIG (reference sequence). The DNA for the CDR3 is TGTGCCTGGAGTGTCACTCGCAGGGGGGGTCAGCCCCAGCATTTT. Amino acids: CAWSVTRRGGQPQHF.

The rearrangement links TRBV7-8 to TRBJ2-1; possibly TRBD1 for D (5 bases). Trimming shortened V by 4 bases and J by 0 bases, and 10 bases separated the two germline ends. The CDR3 loop spans 15 amino acids. From germline, CDR1 is SGHVS and CDR2 FQNEAQ. This CDR3 reads CASSSRVSSYNEQFF. The CDR3 DNA reads TGTGCCAGCAGCTCCAGGGTTAGCTCCTACAATGAGCAGTTCTTC.

J is TRBJ1-2 and V is TRBV12-2; the D call TRBD1 from the table was never checked on the DNA. TRBV12-2 is assigned pseudogene status. This CDR3 comprises 15 residues. The CDR3 sequence: CASRLEVGAEDGYTF. The CDR3 DNA follows: TGTGCAAGTCGCTTAGAAGTGGGGGCAGAGGATGGCTACACCTTC.

The chain joins TRBV10-3 to TRBJ2-2; 8 bases are shared with TRBD1. The germline V gene has CDR1 ENHRY and CDR2 SYGVKD. The CDR3 is 15 amino acids. V shed 6 bases, J shed 0 bases, and the junction held 3 bases outside the gene matches. Here the CDR3 DNA reads TGTGCCATCAGCGACAGGGGCGCGAACACCGGGGAGCTGTTTTTT. Encoded protein: CAISDRGANTGELFF.

The V gene is TRBV6-5, the J gene TRBJ1-3; 7 bases match TRBD1. The trim removed 6 bases at V and 4 bases at J, leaving 9 bases unmatched. The CDR3 contains 15 residues. The V gene's germline CDR1 is MNHEY and CDR2 SVGAGI. CDR3 residues: CASSRGTQIGNTIYF. In nucleotides, the CDR3 is TGTGCCAGCAGCAGGGGGACACAGATAGGAAACACCATATATTTT.

The chain uses TRBV12-3 or TRBV12-4 and TRBJ1-1; 8 bases map to TRBD1. V lost 7 bases, J lost 6 bases, and 4 bases stayed unmatched. The CDR3 is 12 residues long. The CDR3 loop is CASNRGVAEAFF. CDR3 bases: TGTGCCAGCAACAGGGGGGTGGCTGAAGCTTTCTTT.

This chain connects TRBV6-5 to TRBJ1-1; 9 bases fit TRBD1. The germline CDR1 and CDR2 sequences are MNHEY and SVGAGI. J was trimmed by 0 bases and V by 2 bases; bases with no gene match: 1. CDR3 length: 15 residues. CDR3 sequence (DNA): TGTGCCAGCAGTTACGGGACAGGGATGAACACTGAAGCTTTCTTT. It is translated as CASSYGTGMNTEAFF.

The chain combines TRBV7-9 with TRBJ1-2, with D hard to call. V lost 6 bases and J 4 bases, leaving 12 bases between the germline ends. Germline assignment: CDR1 SEHNR and CDR2 FQNEAQ (reference sequence). The CDR3 contains 13 residues. CDR3: CASRPTGAYGYTF. CDR3 DNA sequence: TGTGCCAGCAGGCCAACGGGCGCCTATGGCTACACCTTC.

This chain links TRBV10-1 with TRBJ2-7, with unresolved D. With 5 bases removed from V and 1 base from J, the gap between germline ends came to 12 bases. Germline assignment: CDR1 WNHNN and CDR2 SYGVQD (reference sequence). This CDR3 region has 14 residues. The CDR3 is CASSNPGSSYEQYF. Written as DNA, the CDR3 is TGCGCCAGCAGTAACCCCGGATCTTCCTACGAGCAGTACTTC.

This chain joins TRBV19 and TRBJ2-3; 10 nucleotides align to TRBD2. Losses at the gene ends were 3 bases for V and 3 bases for J; bases not matched to a gene: 3. CDR3 length: 15 amino acids. Germline CDR1 is LNHDA and CDR2 is SQIVND (reference sequence). The CDR3 spells CASSILAGVTDTQYF. CDR3 DNA sequence: TGTGCCAGTAGTATTCTAGCGGGAGTAACAGATACGCAGTATTTT.

The V and J genes are TRBV18 and TRBJ2-3; no clear D gene. The V gene's germline CDR1 is KGHSH and CDR2 LQKENI. The CDR3 totals 15 residues. V was cut by 6 bases and J by 0 bases, with 13 bases left in between. The CDR3 reads CASSPLATSTDTQYF. Here the CDR3 DNA reads TGTGCCAGCTCCCCGTTGGCGACTAGCACAGATACGCAGTATTTT.

This clone appeared once. V and J are TRBV28 and TRBJ2-5; the D gene is possibly TRBD2 (5 bases). The CDR3 sequence is 13 residues long. V was trimmed by 8 bases and J by 5 bases, leaving 15 bases between them. From germline, CDR1 is MDHEN and CDR2 SYDVKM. The CDR3 here is CASRGSGWETQYF. DNA for the CDR3: TGTGCCAGCCGCGGGTCTGGGTGGGAGACCCAGTACTTC.

This clone was seen a single time. Distinct nucleotide sequences in the sample also encode this CDR3. The chain recombines TRBV6-5 with TRBJ2-7, with a weak D call TRBD1 (5 bases). This CDR3 has 14 residues. The V and J ends lost 0 bases and 2 bases respectively, with 8 bases between them. Germline V gives CDR1 MNHEY, CDR2 SVGAGI. CDR3 residues: CASSYSTATYEQYF. The CDR3 nucleotides read TGTGCCAGCAGTTACTCGACAGCCACCTACGAGCAGTACTTC.

The V and J genes are TRBV24-1 and TRBJ2-3, with 11 bases that match TRBD2. The germline gives CDR1 KGHDR, CDR2 SFDVKD. This CDR3 comprises 15 residues. Trimming cost V 6 bases and J 4 bases; bases outside gene matches: 5. The CDR3 nucleotides read TGTGCCACCAGTAAACTAGCGGGAGATCCAGATACGCAGTATTTT. It is translated as CATSKLAGDPDTQYF.

The CDR3 is CASSFGGNTIYF. CDR3 DNA: TGTGCCAGCTCCTTCGGAGGAAACACCATATATTTT. The rearrangement uses TRBV5-6 and TRBJ1-3, with D unclear. CDR1 and CDR2 from the germline V gene are SGHDT and YYEEEE. This CDR3 is built from 12 residues. The ends were cut back, 7 bases at V and 4 bases at J, with 9 bases in the middle.